Below, 24 T cell receptor beta chains from the same sample are listed, as sequenced in a study of T cells in narcolepsy. Assay: immunoSEQ multiplex PCR; the TCRdb copy retains only in-frame clones and omits some. The profile shows 30,000 to 45,000 clones, approximately 85% of them singletons. The sample was CD45RA- memory CD4+ T cells from PBMCs. These receptors came from a human donor with narcolepsy.

In this sample, this clone turned up once. The CDR3 nucleotides read TGTGCCAGCAATACAGGGGGTAGCAATCAGCCCCAGCATTTT. The encoded protein is CASNTGGSNQPQHF. The chain combines TRBV2 with TRBJ1-5; 8 bases line up with TRBD1. With V trimmed by 7 bases and J by 0 bases, 2 bases remained unmatched. The CDR3 consists of 14 residues. The germline V gene has CDR1 SNHLY and CDR2 FYNNEI. Drawing the rest from reference TRBV2 and TRBJ1-5, the complete variable domain is EPEVTQTPSHQVTQMGQEVILRCVPISNHLYFYWYRQILGQKVEFLVSFYNNEISEKSEIFDDQFSVERPDGSNFTLKIRSTKLEDSAMYFCASNTGGSNQPQHFGDGTRLSIL.

This clone was counted once. One end of the junction does not line up with germline, which may come from a read error. The V and J genes are TRBV5-4 and TRBJ1-2, with unresolved D. This CDR3 has 13 amino acids. The V gene's germline CDR1 is SGHNT and CDR2 YYREEE (reference sequence). The CDR3 DNA follows: TGCGCCAGCAGCTCCGGACCTTCGTATGGCTACACCTTC. Its translation: CASSSGPSYGYTF. The variable domain in full, completed from reference TRBV5-4 and TRBJ1-2, reads ETGVTQSPTHLIKTRGQQVTLRCSSQSGHNTVSWYQQALGQGPQFIFQYYREEENGRGNFPPRFSGLQFPNYSSELNVNALELDDSALYLCASSSGPSYGYTFGSGTRLTVV.

The chain is built from TRBV4-3 and TRBJ1-2; tentative D call: TRBD1 (6 bases). The germline CDR1 and CDR2 sequences are LGHNA and YSLEER. V lost 1 base and J lost 7, with 13 bases in between. The CDR3 has 14 residues. CDR3 in DNA: TGCGCCAGCAGCCAAGTGCGGGGGGCCAGTGGCTACACCTTC. Encoded protein: CASSQVRGASGYTF.

The genes are TRBV18 and TRBJ2-4; D may be TRBD2 (6 bases). The CDR3 length is 13 residues. The V end was cut by 6 bases, the J end by 8 bases, with 14 bases between. Germline assignment: CDR1 KGHSH and CDR2 LQKENI. In DNA form, the CDR3 reads TGTGCCAGCTCGCCTGGCGGGGTATACATTCAGTACTTC. Its protein is CASSPGGVYIQYF.

J is TRBJ1-6 and V is TRBV27, with unresolved D. Trimming took 6 bases from V and 11 from J, leaving 23 bases between them. The germline V gene has CDR1 MNHEY and CDR2 SMNVEV (reference sequence). The CDR3 has 16 amino acids. CDR3: CASRVRYDRRVTPLHF. In DNA, the CDR3 is TGTGCCAGCAGGGTACGATATGATAGGAGGGTTACACCCCTCCACTTT.

This clone showed up just a few times. This sequence joins TRBV30 and TRBJ1-1; D perhaps matches TRBD1 (5 bases). The CDR3 has 14 amino acids. V lost 0 bases and J lost 4, with 12 bases in between. Germline assignment: CDR1 GTSNPN and CDR2 SVGIG (reference sequence). CDR3 residues: CAWSVLQGGTEAFF. The CDR3 nucleotides are TGTGCCTGGAGTGTACTCCAGGGCGGCACTGAAGCTTTCTTT.

This clone has only a few counts. The V and J genes are TRBV19 and TRBJ1-1; D is unclear. The length of the CDR3 is 14 residues. In germline, CDR1 is LNHDA, CDR2 SQIVND (reference sequence). Trimming left V 3 bases short and J 0 bases short, with 8 bases between. The CDR3 protein is CASSMTGMNTEAFF. For the CDR3, the DNA is TGTGCCAGTAGTATGACGGGCATGAACACTGAAGCTTTCTTT.

This clone came up a few times. The V gene is TRBV7-9, the J gene TRBJ1-5, with D hard to call. There are 15 residues in the CDR3. Germline CDR1 is SEHNR and CDR2 is FQNEAQ (reference sequence). V was pared by 3 bases and J by 1 base, with 10 bases between. The CDR3 coding sequence is TGTGCCAGCAGCTTCGACGGTTCGAGCAATCAGCCCCAGCATTTT. It is translated as CASSFDGSSNQPQHF.

This chain connects TRBV19 to TRBJ1-2; 9 bases align to TRBD1. Germline V gene sequence: CDR1 LNHDA, CDR2 SQIVND (reference sequence). This CDR3 spans 14 amino acids. The ends lost 7 bases at V and 5 bases at J; junction bases unmatched: 8. CDR3 sequence: CASTSGTGMYGYTF. In DNA, the CDR3 is TGTGCCAGTACTTCCGGGACAGGGATGTATGGCTACACCTTC.

The chain links TRBV19 to TRBJ2-6; TRBD1 matches at 8 bases. CDR1 and CDR2 from the germline V gene are LNHDA and SQIVND (reference sequence). The length of the CDR3 is 16 residues. V gave up 6 bases and J gave up 2 bases; unmatched junction bases: 6. CDR3 loop: CASRPGGSAGANVLTF. The CDR3 bases are TGTGCCAGTAGGCCAGGGGGCTCGGCTGGGGCCAACGTCCTGACTTTC.

The rearrangement links TRBV5-5 to TRBJ1-1; D is uncertain. The CDR3 is 15 amino acids. V was pared by 3 bases and J by 1 base, with 13 bases between. The germline CDR1 and CDR2 sequences are SGHKS and YYEKEE (reference sequence). The CDR3, as DNA: TGTGCCAGCAGCTCGGCCGGAAAACAGAACACTGAAGCTTTCTTT. As protein: CASSSAGKQNTEAFF.

The rearrangement joins TRBV7-2 to TRBJ2-7; tentative D call: TRBD2 (6 bases). The V gene lost 1 base and the J gene lost 3 bases, with 13 bases spanning the gap. The CDR3 is 15 residues long. CDR1 and CDR2 (germline): SGHTA, FQGNSA. The CDR3 spells CASSLDRWRGYEQYF. The CDR3 nucleotides read TGTGCCAGCAGCTTAGATAGGTGGCGGGGCTACGAGCAGTACTTC.

V and J are TRBV20-1 and TRBJ1-2; no clear D. The CDR3 consists of 10 residues. Germline-derived CDR1 and CDR2 are DFQATT and SNEGSKA (reference sequence). V lost 1 base and J 7 bases, leaving 4 bases between the germline ends. The CDR3 is CSARGSGYTF. CDR3 nucleotides: TGCAGTGCTAGAGGGAGTGGCTACACCTTC.

This chain uses TRBV7-2 with TRBJ2-1; no clear D gene. The V gene's germline CDR1 is SGHTA and CDR2 FQGNSA. V gave up 0 bases and J gave up 2 bases, with 17 bases separating them. The CDR3 totals 18 residues. The CDR3 loop is CASSLASQDGFTYNEQFF. The CDR3 nucleotides read TGTGCCAGCAGCTTAGCCAGTCAAGACGGTTTCACCTACAATGAGCAGTTCTTC.

The V gene is TRBV5-4, the J gene TRBJ1-2; 7 bases map to TRBD1. In germline, CDR1 is SGHNT, CDR2 YYREEE (reference sequence). J lost 7 bases, V lost 3 bases, and 6 bases had no gene match. The CDR3 totals 13 residues. CDR3: CASSSRQGGGYTF. In DNA form, the CDR3 reads TGTGCCAGCAGCTCTCGACAGGGCGGTGGCTACACCTTC. Looking up the rest from reference TRBV5-4 and TRBJ1-2 gives the full variable domain: ETGVTQSPTHLIKTRGQQVTLRCSSQSGHNTVSWYQQALGQGPQFIFQYYREEENGRGNFPPRFSGLQFPNYSSELNVNALELDDSALYLCASSSRQGGGYTFGSGTRLTVV.

This clone showed up just a few times. This rearrangement joins TRBV19 to TRBJ2-7, with TRBD1 as a possible D gene (5 bases). CDR1 and CDR2 (germline): LNHDA, SQIVND (reference sequence). The CDR3 contains 14 residues. The germline V and J ends were trimmed by 3 bases and 3 bases, with 12 bases remaining between them. The CDR3 DNA follows: TGTGCCAGTAGTATTCGGACACAGAACTACGAGCAGTACTTC. Its protein is CASSIRTQNYEQYF.

The chain employs TRBV6-1 and TRBJ2-4; D may be TRBD1 (6 bases). There are 13 residues in the CDR3. The germline gives CDR1 MNHNS, CDR2 SASEGT. Between the trimmed V and J ends, which lost 4 bases and 9 bases, there was a span of 13 bases. This CDR3 reads CASSARTVAIQYF. The CDR3, as DNA: TGTGCCAGCAGTGCCCGGACAGTAGCCATTCAGTACTTC.

The chain combines TRBV7-8 with TRBJ2-5, with D perhaps being TRBD1 or TRBD2 (5 bases each). The last part of the DNA fits TRBJ2-7 better; the J call may be wrong. This CDR3 is built from 12 residues. CDR1 and CDR2 from the germline V gene are SGHVS and FQNEAQ. Here the CDR3 reads CASRWGMGEQYF. The CDR3 DNA is TGTGCCAGCAGGTGGGGGATGGGCGAGCAGTACTTC.

This clone was detected a few times. V and J are TRBV19 and TRBJ1-3; D may be TRBD1 (6 bases). The CDR3 contains 15 residues. CDR1 is LNHDA and CDR2 is SQIVND in the germline V gene (reference sequence). The V and J ends lost 10 bases and 0 bases respectively, with 16 bases between them. Written as DNA, the CDR3 is TGTGCCACCCAGGGGCAGGCAAACTCTGGAAACACCATATATTTT. Its protein product is CATQGQANSGNTIYF.

This chain uses TRBV7-6 with TRBJ1-5; D might be TRBD1 (6 bases). Germline V gene sequence: CDR1 SGHVS, CDR2 FNYEAQ. V gave up 5 bases and J gave up 6 bases, with 11 bases separating them. This CDR3 spans 13 amino acids. The CDR3 region has the DNA TGTGCCAGCAGCCCACAGGGCGCTCAGCCCCAGCATTTT. This translates into CASSPQGAQPQHF.

This clone was seen more than once but under ten times. The chain carries TRBV19 and TRBJ1-2, with D tentatively TRBD1 (6 bases). V was clipped by 4 bases and J by 7 bases, with 10 bases between them. This CDR3 region has 12 residues. From germline, CDR1 is LNHDA and CDR2 SQIVND (reference sequence). The CDR3 loop is CASSKQQGGYTF. CDR3 nucleotides: TGTGCCAGTAGTAAACAACAGGGTGGCTACACCTTC.

The chain has TRBV19 and TRBJ1-4; D might be TRBD1 (5 bases). Germline CDR1 reads LNHDA; CDR2 reads SQIVND (reference sequence). The V end lost 6 bases, the J end lost 8 bases, and 19 bases lay between the germline ends. CDR3 length: 15 residues. Here the CDR3 reads CASSPGGTDKEKLFF. The CDR3 coding sequence is TGTGCCAGTAGCCCAGGCGGGACGGATAAAGAAAAACTGTTTTTT.

This chain connects TRBV6-1 to TRBJ2-3; D is unclear. Looked up from germline, CDR1 is MNHNS and CDR2 is SASEGT. Deletions cut 2 bases from V and 5 bases from J, with 8 bases between. This CDR3 contains 13 residues. The CDR3 DNA sequence: TGTGCCAGCAGTGAAAGGTTACGAGATACGCAGTATTTT. Translation gives CASSERLRDTQYF.

The chain is built from TRBV19 and TRBJ2-7, with 9 bases lining up with TRBD2. CDR3 size: 18 residues. CDR1 is LNHDA and CDR2 is SQIVND in the germline V gene (reference sequence). The V gene end was trimmed by 3 bases and the J gene end by 3 bases; junction bases not matched to a gene: 15. CDR3 region: CASSIWGGLAGPSYEQYF. The CDR3 coding sequence is TGTGCCAGTAGTATTTGGGGGGGGCTAGCGGGACCAAGCTACGAGCAGTACTTC. The full variable domain, in which reference TRBV19 and TRBJ2-7 provide the parts outside the CDR3, is DGGITQSPKYLFRKEGQNVTLSCEQNLNHDAMYWYRQDPGQGLRLIYYSQIVNDFQKGDIAEGYSVSREKKESFPLTVTSAQKNPTAFYLCASSIWGGLAGPSYEQYFGPGTRLTVT.